Presented here are 27 T cell receptor beta chains from one specimen sequenced in a study of blood T cell repertoires in COVID-19. The table came from immunoSEQ multiplex PCR; TCRdb's copy has only in-frame clones and leaves some out. This sample has some 260,000 clones, with under 90% found just once. Sequencing input: PBMCs or T cells enriched from blood (not recorded which). The receptors were sampled from a man aged 30 to 45 with acute COVID-19.

The chain carries TRBV19 and TRBJ1-4; tentatively, D is TRBD1 (6 bases). Trimming cost V 7 bases and J 5 bases, with 14 bases left between them. CDR3 length: 14 residues. CDR1 is LNHDA and CDR2 is SQIVND in the germline V gene (reference sequence). The DNA of the CDR3 is TGTGCCAGTACCATCGGCCAGGGGAATGAAAAACTGTTTTTT. Protein sequence: CASTIGQGNEKLFF.

This chain joins TRBV2 and TRBJ2-7, with D perhaps TRBD1 (6 bases). Trimming removed 9 bases at V and 6 bases at J, with 12 bases between. CDR1 is SNHLY, CDR2 FYNNEI, per germline. There are 11 residues in the CDR3. This CDR3 is CASSRGREQYV. For the CDR3, the DNA is TGTGCCAGTTCCAGGGGCCGCGAGCAGTACGTC.

This clone has a handful of counts. The V gene is TRBV5-1, the J gene TRBJ1-1; tentatively, D is TRBD1 (6 bases). Germline V CDR1 and CDR2: SGHRS, YFSETQ. Trimming took off 4 bases at V and 4 bases at J, with 14 bases between the two ends. The CDR3 covers 14 residues. CDR3: CASSRNRVGTEAFF. In DNA, the CDR3 is TGCGCCAGCAGCCGGAACAGGGTAGGCACTGAAGCTTTCTTT.

This clone showed up just once. The chain is built from TRBV6-5 and TRBJ1-1; 7 nucleotides agree with TRBD1. From germline, CDR1 is MNHEY and CDR2 SVGAGI. The CDR3 sequence is 12 residues long. V lost 6 bases, J lost 3 bases, and 1 base stayed unmatched. In DNA form, the CDR3 reads TGTGCCAGCAGCACAGGGGACACTGAAGCTTTCTTT. Protein: CASSTGDTEAFF.

This clone was detected a few times. This rearrangement joins TRBV6-5 to TRBJ2-5; 8 nucleotides agree with TRBD2. The germline CDR1 and CDR2 sequences are MNHEY and SVGAGI. This CDR3 has 15 amino acids. V lost 5 bases and J lost 5; bases outside the gene matches: 10. CDR3 protein: CASSRRAGVEETQYF. As DNA, the CDR3 is TGTGCCAGCAGTCGTCGAGCGGGAGTTGAGGAGACCCAGTACTTC.

The chain couples TRBV6-5 to TRBJ2-1, with TRBD1 identical over 7 bases. CDR3 length: 15 residues. J lost 1 base, V lost 5 bases, and 5 bases had no gene match. Germline V CDR1 and CDR2: MNHEY, SVGAGI. The CDR3 here is CASSRQGESYNEQFF. CDR3 nucleotide sequence: TGTGCCAGCAGTCGGCAGGGGGAATCCTACAATGAGCAGTTCTTC.

The chain recombines TRBV5-1 with TRBJ1-6; TRBD1 matches 8 bases. The CDR3 loop spans 14 amino acids. V was pared by 4 bases and J by 6 bases, with 3 bases of the junction left unmatched. Germline CDR1 and CDR2: SGHRS and YFSETQ. The CDR3 DNA reads as TGCGCCAGCAGCGCGCAGGGGGCTAATTCACCCCTCCACTTT. Translation: CASSAQGANSPLHF.

This chain connects TRBV18 to TRBJ1-4; no firm D call. The CDR3 runs to 13 residues. The germline gives CDR1 KGHSH, CDR2 LQKENI. Trimming took 3 bases from V and 3 from J, leaving 5 bases between them. The chain's CDR3 is CASSPGANEKLFF. CDR3 nucleotide sequence: TGTGCCAGCTCACCGGGAGCTAATGAAAAACTGTTTTTT.

This rearrangement joins TRBV27 to TRBJ2-1, with TRBD1 matching 9 bases. This CDR3 contains 16 residues. J was trimmed by 4 bases and V by 4 bases; bases with no gene match: 8. Per the germline V gene, CDR1 is MNHEY and CDR2 is SMNVEV (reference sequence). The CDR3 protein is CASSWGDRVDYNEQFF. DNA of the CDR3: TGTGCCAGCAGTTGGGGGGACAGGGTGGATTACAATGAGCAGTTCTTC.

This chain links TRBV6-2 or TRBV6-3 with TRBJ2-2; D is ambiguous. The CDR3 covers 17 residues. Germline V gene lookup returns CDR1 MNHEY and CDR2 SVGEGT. V was pared by 5 bases and J by 0 bases, with 16 bases between. CDR3 residues: CASSPDPRKTNTGELFF. The DNA for the CDR3 is TGTGCCAGCAGTCCAGACCCCAGGAAAACGAACACCGGGGAGCTGTTTTTT.

The chain employs TRBV7-2 and TRBJ1-2, with D maybe TRBD1 (5 bases). The CDR3 covers 18 residues. Trimming cost V 1 base and J 7 bases, with 25 bases left between them. Germline assignment: CDR1 SGHTA and CDR2 FQGNSA. The CDR3, as DNA: TGTGCCAGCAGCTTAGAGGGCAGACCAAGGGGCCGTTGGGTTGGCTACACCTTC. It specifies CASSLEGRPRGRWVGYTF.

This chain connects TRBV28 to TRBJ1-4; D call uncertain. With 2 bases removed from V and 10 bases from J, the gap between germline ends came to 14 bases. The CDR3 totals 14 residues. The germline V gene encodes CDR1 MDHEN and CDR2 SYDVKM. CDR3 residues: CASSLMAARGKLFF. Here the CDR3 DNA reads TGTGCCAGCAGTTTAATGGCAGCGCGGGGAAAACTGTTTTTT.

The chain couples TRBV5-5 to TRBJ2-7; the match to TRBD1 covers 9 bases. Losses at the gene ends were 0 bases for V and 10 bases for J; bases not matched to a gene: 5. The CDR3 spans 13 residues. Per the germline V gene, CDR1 is SGHKS and CDR2 is YYEKEE (reference sequence). CDR3 in DNA: TGTGCCAGCAGCTTGGGTACAGGGGGCAAACAGTACGTC. It specifies CASSLGTGGKQYV.

V and J are TRBV7-8 and TRBJ2-5; 12 positions agree with TRBD2. The V and J ends lost 1 base and 7 bases, in that order; junction bases with no gene match: 7. The CDR3 totals 16 residues. Germline values: CDR1 SGHVS, CDR2 FQNEAQ. The CDR3: CASSLDPSGGAGTQYF. CDR3 in DNA: TGTGCCAGCAGCTTAGATCCTAGCGGGGGGGCTGGGACCCAGTACTTC.

This clone was seen only once. The genes are TRBV18 and TRBJ2-7; no firm D call. CDR1 and CDR2 (germline): KGHSH, LQKENI. The CDR3 runs to 13 residues. V shed 3 bases and J shed 3 bases, with 9 bases lying between them. Here the CDR3 reads CASSPLENYEQYV. DNA of the CDR3: TGTGCCAGCTCACCCTTGGAGAACTACGAGCAGTACGTC.

A single count supports this clone. J is TRBJ1-4 and V is TRBV5-1; 10 bases line up with TRBD1. This CDR3 region has 16 residues. CDR1 and CDR2 (germline): SGHRS, YFSETQ. The trim removed 1 base at V and 7 bases at J, leaving 7 bases unmatched. The CDR3 coding sequence is TGCGCCAGCAGCTTGCGACCGGGACAGGGGACTGAAAAACTGTTTTTT. It translates to CASSLRPGQGTEKLFF.

The chain is built from TRBV3-1 (or the pseudogene TRBV3-2) and TRBJ1-2, with TRBD1 as a possible D gene (6 bases). CDR3 length equals 13 residues. The ends were cut back, 2 bases at V and 7 bases at J, with 11 bases in the middle. Germline CDR1 is LGHDT and CDR2 is YNNKEL (reference sequence). In DNA, the CDR3 is TGTGCCAGCAGCCAACTGGACAGCCTTGGCTACACCTTC. The encoded protein is CASSQLDSLGYTF.

The chain links TRBV19 to TRBJ1-3; D gene ambiguous. Trimming cost V 3 bases and J 4 bases, with 13 bases left between them. This CDR3 comprises 15 residues. CDR1 is LNHDA and CDR2 is SQIVND in the germline V gene (reference sequence). The CDR3 DNA reads as TGTGCCAGTAGTATCGGACTGCTAGGAGGAAACACCATATATTTT. Its translation is CASSIGLLGGNTIYF.

The V gene is TRBV19, the J gene TRBJ1-1, with 7 bases aligning to TRBD1. The CDR3 totals 14 residues. Per the germline V gene, CDR1 is LNHDA and CDR2 is SQIVND (reference sequence). The V and J ends lost 3 bases and 1 base, in that order; junction bases with no gene match: 2. This CDR3 reads CASSITGANTEAFF. CDR3 coding DNA: TGTGCCAGTAGTATCACAGGGGCGAACACTGAAGCTTTCTTT.

The DNA of the CDR3 is TGTGCCTGGAGTGACAGGGGGGAGAGTGAAGCTTTCTTT. This encodes CAWSDRGESEAFF. The chain carries TRBV30 and TRBJ1-1, with TRBD1 matching 8 bases. In germline, CDR1 is GTSNPN, CDR2 SVGIG (reference sequence). The CDR3 has 13 residues. The V and J ends lost 1 base and 7 bases, in that order; junction bases with no gene match: 5.

The chain carries TRBV6-1 and TRBJ2-7; D possibly corresponds to TRBD1 (6 bases). V lost 2 bases and J lost 7, with 12 bases in between. The CDR3 sequence is 13 residues long. CDR1 MNHNS and CDR2 SASEGT come from the germline V gene. CDR3 DNA: TGTGCCAGCAGTGAAAGGGGGAATTGGGAGCAGTACGTC. Translation gives CASSERGNWEQYV.

This chain uses TRBV11-2 with TRBJ1-6, with 7 bases identical to TRBD1. The trim removed 5 bases at V and 10 bases at J, leaving 14 bases unmatched. This CDR3 has 16 residues. Germline V gene sequence: CDR1 SGHAT, CDR2 FQNNGV. The CDR3 sequence: CASSTVRTGRTSPLHF. The CDR3 DNA follows: TGTGCCAGCAGCACAGTAAGGACAGGAAGGACGTCACCCCTCCACTTT.

This chain uses TRBV7-9 with TRBJ1-6; 8 bases are a match to TRBD1. With V trimmed by 7 bases and J by 7 bases, 6 bases remained unmatched. The CDR3 spans 14 residues. The germline gives CDR1 SEHNR, CDR2 FQNEAQ (reference sequence). CDR3 sequence (DNA): TGTGCCAGCAAAGAACAGGGGGACAATTCACCCCTCCACTTT. Translated: CASKEQGDNSPLHF.

This sequence joins TRBV7-9 and TRBJ1-1, with D possibly matching TRBD1 (6 bases). The V end was cut by 4 bases, the J end by 0 bases, with 12 bases between. Germline V gene data show CDR1 as SEHNR and CDR2 as FQNEAQ (reference sequence). There are 15 residues in the CDR3. The DNA of the CDR3 is TGTGCCAGCAGCTACCCAGGACAGTTGAACACTGAAGCTTTCTTT. Amino acid sequence: CASSYPGQLNTEAFF.

This clone occurred once. This chain links TRBV5-1 with TRBJ2-2, with no clear D. Germline V lookup: CDR1 SGHRS, CDR2 YFSETQ. The CDR3 length is 16 residues. The V end was cut by 4 bases, the J end by 2 bases, with 15 bases between. The CDR3 sequence: CASSPAVGENTGELFF. The DNA for the CDR3 is TGCGCCAGCAGCCCCGCGGTAGGCGAAAACACCGGGGAGCTGTTTTTT.

V usage is TRBV4-3 and J usage is TRBJ1-2, with D maybe TRBD1 (5 bases). The CDR3 consists of 17 residues. Trimming left V 1 base short and J 8 bases short, with 23 bases between. CDR1 is LGHNA and CDR2 is YSLEER in the germline V gene. Written as DNA, the CDR3 is TGCGCCAGCAGCCAAGTGGGGCAAGAGGCTCTCGCCCGCGGCTACACCTTC. This translates into CASSQVGQEALARGYTF.

The chain links TRBV21-1 to TRBJ1-1; the D call in the table, TRBD1, was not verified against the DNA. TRBV21-1 constitutes a pseudogene. This CDR3 spans 15 amino acids. This CDR3 is CASSPGTGLGTEAFF. In DNA, the CDR3 is TGTGCCAGTTCACCCGGGACAGGGCTTGGGACTGAAGCTTTCTTT.